Listed below are T cell receptor beta chains from one sample, sequenced in a study of chemoradiotherapy in HPV16-positive cancers. Repertoires were generated with immunoSEQ multiplex PCR, while TCRdb's copy carries only in-frame clones and drops some. The data contain tens of thousands of clones, roughly 89% of them singletons. The material was blood, obtained from a patient who underwent chemoradiotherapy. These receptors were taken from a human donor with HPV-associated anogenital cancer. CDR3s include the opening cysteine and the closing phenylalanine or tryptophan. D genes are given only for firm matches. A row's size may be missing; if present it is once, few, many or a size class.

j_call v_call d_call clone_size cdr3_nt cdr3_aa
TRBJ1-2 TRBV10-2 NA NA TGCGCCAGCAGTGGACGGCTAAGCTATGGCTACACCTTC CASSGRLSYGYTF
TRBJ2-5 TRBV27 TRBD2 NA TGTGCCAGCAGTCCCCGCGGGAGGGGGCTCCTAAAAGAGACCCAGTACTTC CASSPRGRGLLKETQYF
TRBJ1-1 TRBV4-3 NA NA TGCGCCAGCAGCCGCAGAAGACAGGCTGAAGCTTTCTTT CASSRRRQAEAFF
TRBJ2-1 TRBV19 TRBD2 NA TGTGCCAGTAAAGGCGGTATAGCGGGAGGGTACAATGAGCAGTTCTTC CASKGGIAGGYNEQFF
TRBJ2-3 TRBV29-1 TRBD2 NA TGCAGCGTTGAAGATCCCGGGAGGGCCGCAGATACGCAGTATTTT CSVEDPGRAADTQYF
TRBJ2-6 TRBV13 NA NA TGTGCCAGCAGCTCCGGACAGCTGGGGACCTCTGGGGCCAACGTCCTGACTTTC CASSSGQLGTSGANVLTF
TRBJ2-7 TRBV19 TRBD2 once TGTGCCAGTAGTATGGGGACTAGCGGGGTAGGGGTCTACGAGCAGTACTTC CASSMGTSGVGVYEQYF
TRBJ1-2 TRBV5-4 NA NA TGTGCCAGCAGCTCGGACGGCAACTATGGCTACACCTTC CASSSDGNYGYTF
TRBJ1-2 TRBV9 TRBD1 NA TGTGCCAGCAGCGTCGGGACAGGGTCGCACTATGGCTACACCTTC CASSVGTGSHYGYTF
TRBJ2-5 TRBV7-9 NA NA TGTGCCAGCAGCTTGATGGGGACTCAAGAGACCCAGTACTTC CASSLMGTQETQYF
TRBJ1-4 TRBV28 NA NA TGTGCCAGCACCGATCGGAGCAGGGTAGGAAAACTGTTTTTT CASTDRSRVGKLFF
TRBJ2-7 TRBV5-4 TRBD1 NA TGTGCCAGCAGCTGGGGACAGGGAACCTACGAGCAGTACTTC CASSWGQGTYEQYF
TRBJ2-1 TRBV28 TRBD2 NA TGTGCCAGCAGTTTAAGGACTAGCGGGAGGTGGGAGAATGAGCAGTTCTTC CASSLRTSGRWENEQFF
TRBJ1-6 TRBV2 NA NA TGTGCCAGCAGCGTGACACTTTCACCCCTCCACTTT CASSVTLSPLHF
TRBJ1-3 TRBV7-3 NA NA TGTGCCAGCACCTTCTCTGGGGCGTCTGGAAACACCATATATTTT CASTFSGASGNTIYF
TRBJ2-4 TRBV25-1 NA NA TGTGCCAGCAGCCGGGGGAGGAGCGGCATTCAGTACTTC CASSRGRSGIQYF
TRBJ2-7 TRBV5-4 NA NA TGTGCCAGCAGCTTGCGGGACACCCCCTACGAGCAGTACTTC CASSLRDTPYEQYF
TRBJ2-7 TRBV7-8 TRBD2 NA TGTGCCAGCAGCTTAGCGGGAGGACTAGCCTACGAGCAGTACTTC CASSLAGGLAYEQYF
TRBJ2-7 TRBV6-5 TRBD1 NA TGTGCCAGCAGTGGGGGGACAGGACAACCTGGGCAGTACTTC CASSGGTGQPGQYF
TRBJ1-3 TRBV2 TRBD1 NA TGTGCCAGCAGTGAATTGGCAGGGGGTGGAAACACCATATATTTT CASSELAGGGNTIYF
TRBJ2-1 TRBV11-3 TRBD2 once TGTGCCAGCAGCTTAGGTTTGCGGGAGGTACCGGGTGAGCAGTTCTTC CASSLGLREVPGEQFF
TRBJ2-6 TRBV5-8 TRBD1 NA TGTGCCAGCAGCAACGACAGGGGATTCTCTGGGGCCAACGTCCTGACTTTC CASSNDRGFSGANVLTF
TRBJ2-1 TRBV7-9 TRBD2 NA TGTGCCAGCAGCTTAGCGGGAGGGATTAATGAGCAGTTCTTC CASSLAGGINEQFF
TRBJ1-3 TRBV7-2 NA NA TGTGCCAGCAGCTTAGTGAGGGCCGGAAACACCATATATTTT CASSLVRAGNTIYF
TRBJ1-1 TRBV29-1 NA NA TGCAGCGTTGAACTGGGGCAGGGATCCAGGAACACTGAAGCTTTCTTT CSVELGQGSRNTEAFF
TRBJ2-1 TRBV11-2 TRBD2 NA TGTGCCAGCAGCTCAACTTCGGGAGGGAATGAGCAGTTCTTC CASSSTSGGNEQFF
TRBJ1-4 TRBV7-9 NA NA TGTGCCAGCAGCTCGATGGGGGGAAAACTGTTTTTT CASSSMGGKLFF
TRBJ2-7 TRBV7-9 NA NA TGTGCCAGCAGCTTAGGTGGGTCCAACTACGAGCAGTACTTC CASSLGGSNYEQYF
TRBJ2-7 TRBV28 TRBD1 NA TGTGCCAGCTCAACGCCCGGGACAGGAGCATACTTC CASSTPGTGAYF
TRBJ2-4 TRBV7-9 NA NA TGTGCCAGCAGTTTTCGTGGTCTTCAGTACTTC CASSFRGLQYF
TRBJ1-6 TRBV6-1 NA once TGTGCCAGCAGCGGAAGGTCCCTCAATTCACCCCTCCACTTT CASSGRSLNSPLHF
TRBJ2-3 TRBV9 NA NA TGTGCCAGCAGCTCCTCTAGCGAAAGCACAGATACGCAGTATTTT CASSSSSESTDTQYF
TRBJ2-4 TRBV5-8 NA few TGTGCCAGCAGTTCAGGGTACGTCGAAAACATTCAGTACTTC CASSSGYVENIQYF
TRBJ1-2 TRBV12-5 TRBD1 NA TGTGCTAGTGGTTTGGTAATCGGGGGGACAGGGACTTTAGCTAACTATGGCTACACCTTC CASGLVIGGTGTLANYGYTF
TRBJ2-7 TRBV7-9 NA NA TGTGCCAGGGGGACGGGTACAGGCGAGCAGTACTTC CARGTGTGEQYF
TRBJ2-5 TRBV7-2 TRBD1 few TGTGCCAGCAGCAGACAGGGGTGGGAGACCCAGTACTTC CASSRQGWETQYF
TRBJ1-2 TRBV6-6 TRBD1 few TGTGCCAGCAGTTACACGACAGGGGTATCGGGCTACACCTTC CASSYTTGVSGYTF
TRBJ1-2 TRBV5-1 NA NA TGCGCCAGCAGCTTGGGGGACGGCCCCATGGATGGCTACACCTTC CASSLGDGPMDGYTF
TRBJ2-1 TRBV6-4 TRBD2 NA TGTGCCAGCAGTGCTGGGCTAGCGGGGAACAATGAGCAGTTCTTC CASSAGLAGNNEQFF
TRBJ1-5 TRBV4-3 TRBD1 NA TGCGCCAGCAGCCTGGACAGGGGGGGGGATCAGCCCCAGCATTTT CASSLDRGGDQPQHF
TRBJ1-3 TRBV7-9 NA NA TGTGCCAGCAGCTTAGCGCCAGGGGTAGCAGGAAACACCATATATTTT CASSLAPGVAGNTIYF
TRBJ2-7 TRBV10-3 NA once TGTGCCATCAGTGCGGGATATTCCTACGAGCAGTACTTC CAISAGYSYEQYF
TRBJ2-7 TRBV9 TRBD2 once TGTGCCAGCAGCGTAGCGGCGGGAGGCTCCTACGAGCAGTACTTC CASSVAAGGSYEQYF
TRBJ1-1 TRBV5-1 NA NA TGCGCCAGCAGCTTGGAGGGCAGGACCTGGGACACTGAAGCTTTCTTT CASSLEGRTWDTEAFF
TRBJ2-7 TRBV7-2 NA NA TGTGCCAGCAGCACCTTGGCGGGGTATAACGAGCAGTACTTC CASSTLAGYNEQYF
TRBJ1-2 TRBV6-5 NA NA TGTGCCAGCAGTTACAGCCTCTACTATGGCTACACCTTC CASSYSLYYGYTF
TRBJ1-2 TRBV7-9 NA NA TGTGCCAGCAGCTACACTCATACGAACTGGGCCTATGGCTACACCTTC CASSYTHTNWAYGYTF
TRBJ2-6 TRBV28 NA once TGTGCCAGCAGTCTCCGTAGTGGGGCCAACGTCCTGACTTTC CASSLRSGANVLTF
TRBJ1-1 TRBV9 NA NA TGTGCCAGCAGCCCCCAGAGGGAGGGGCGTGTCACTGAAGCTTTCTTT CASSPQREGRVTEAFF
TRBJ1-1 TRBV14 NA NA TGTGCCAGCAGCCTATTACAGGTAAACACTGAAGCTTTCTTT CASSLLQVNTEAFF
TRBJ2-5 TRBV4-2 NA NA TGTGCCAGCAGCCAAGATACGAGGGAGACCCAGTACTTC CASSQDTRETQYF
TRBJ2-2 TRBV27 NA once TGTGCCAGCAGTTTGAGACGTCAGACAGGCCAAAACACCGGGGAGCTGTTTTTT CASSLRRQTGQNTGELFF
TRBJ1-2 TRBV9 NA NA TGTGCCAGCAGCCTACGCCTACAGGGAGGAGAGGGCTACACCTTC CASSLRLQGGEGYTF
TRBJ2-3 TRBV28 TRBD2 NA TGTGCCAGCAGTTTCGGGAGGCCAGATACGCAGTATTTT CASSFGRPDTQYF
TRBJ2-7 TRBV7-2 NA NA TGTGCCAGCAGCCGCGGGACTGGGATCTACGAGCAGTACTTC CASSRGTGIYEQYF